The subject of this entry is one T cell receptor beta chain. Its cognate antigen is unknown. PCR used 60 Vbeta primers and 13 Jbeta primers. In the authors' methods: Per a later analysis, the number of unique TCR beta chains was some 75 million, of which 8.5 million to 11 million were shared. Sequenced by immunoSEQ multiplex PCR; TCRdb stores in-frame clones only, minus some. The D gene and trimming were derived from the DNA, and the V and J assignments and clone size from that table. In the table there are about 200,000 clones, 9.5% to 15% of which are singletons. The data belong to a study of cytomegalovirus exposure and HLA in healthy donors. Background on the study: Some 85 million unique TCRs, all from HLA-typed donors, were included in an early release of the data. Study-wide findings and caveats: In vitro checks showed that a few CMV-associated chains really do target CMV antigens. Later work found most CMV-associated TCR beta chains apparently HLA-restricted.

From germline, CDR1 is MDHEN and CDR2 SYDVKM. V lost 6 bases and J lost 6; bases outside the gene matches: 10. The CDR3 covers 15 residues. The sample consisted of PBMCs. This chain joins TRBV28 and TRBJ2-3; 9 bases match TRBD1. This clonotype was sampled from a man aged 50 to 59 in good health and CMV-seropositive. This chain's CDR3 is CASSWTGDASDTQYF. CDR3 nucleotides: TGTGCCAGCAGCTGGACAGGGGATGCGAGCGATACGCAGTATTTT. Using reference TRBV28 and TRBJ2-3 for the parts outside the CDR3, the full variable domain is DVKVTQSSRYLVKRTGEKVFLECVQDMDHENMFWYRQDPGLGLRLIYFSYDVKMKEKGDIPEGYSVSREKKERFSLILESASTNQTSMYLCASSWTGDASDTQYFGPGTRLTVL.